The present T cell receptor (beta chain) was sequenced within a study of shared clonotypes between healthy human individuals. The trim removed 7 bases at V and 4 bases at J, leaving 17 bases unmatched. The CDR3 runs to 17 residues. Germline V lookup: CDR1 MNHEY, CDR2 SMNVEV (reference sequence). In regard to this clone: Antigen specificity is unknown.

Study outcomes and limitations: With four donors compared, around 5% of naive CD4 clonotypes were shared. Non-shared clonotypes displayed generation probabilities falling below those of clonotypes present in all four donors.

The run depth of the assay was deep. Measured with immunoSEQ multiplex PCR; TCRdb has only the in-frame clones, and not every one. The sample holds about a million clones; less than 85% are singletons and the top ten take approximately 1.5%. The chain employs TRBV27 and TRBJ1-2; 8 nucleotides agree with TRBD1. The TCR sequence derives from a man aged 18 to 30 in good health. Sequenced material: memory CD4+ T cells sorted from blood. Regarding subset: CD45RA-negative fraction. CDR3 protein: CASNPGQGLPITYGYTF. The CDR3 DNA reads as TGTGCCAGCAACCCAGGACAGGGCCTTCCTATTACCTATGGCTACACCTTC.